One sample yielded the 29 T cell receptor beta chains listed below, sequenced in a study of CD8 T cells in Susac syndrome. Random hexamers served to reverse transcribe roughly 0.5 to 1 ug RNA. TCRdb re-called the immunoSEQ multiplex PCR reads through MiXCR, storing one row per CDR3 protein. The data contain under 200,000 distinct CDR3 sequences, 85% to 95% of them singletons. Material: CD8+ T cells from PBMCs. The receptors shown here come from a human donor with multiple sclerosis.

The gene calls are TRBV12-3 or TRBV12-4 and TRBJ2-7, with D perhaps being TRBD1 or TRBD2 (5 bases each). This CDR3 is 13 amino acids long. The V and J ends lost 7 bases and 1 base respectively, with 11 bases between them. The CDR3 DNA reads TGTGCCAGCACCCTGGGACCGTCCTACGAGCAGTACTTC. It translates to CASTLGPSYEQYF.

The chain carries TRBV20-1 and TRBJ2-7, with D unclear. This CDR3 is built from 15 residues. From germline, CDR1 is DFQATT and CDR2 SNEGSKA (reference sequence). The V end lost 6 bases, the J end lost 0 bases, and 18 bases lay between the germline ends. For the CDR3, the DNA is TGCAGTGCCTTCTCGACGGGCAGCAGCTCCTACGAGCAGTACTTC. The encoded protein is CSAFSTGSSSYEQYF.

V and J are TRBV30 and TRBJ2-7; 8 bases map to TRBD2. V was clipped by 0 bases and J by 2 bases; unmatched bases: 0. This CDR3 region has 13 residues. Germline assignment: CDR1 GTSNPN and CDR2 SVGIG (reference sequence). Here the CDR3 DNA reads TGTGCCTGGAGTGTAGCGGGAGCCTACGAGCAGTACTTC. Translating gives CAWSVAGAYEQYF.

The chain has TRBV4-2 and TRBJ2-3; 7 bases are a match to TRBD2. There are 16 residues in the CDR3. In germline, CDR1 is LGHNA, CDR2 YNFKEQ. Trimming took 4 bases from V and 0 from J; bases not matched to a gene: 7. CDR3 nucleotide sequence: TGTGCCAGCAGCCTCCGGAGCGGGGTTAGCACAGATACGCAGTATTTT. Its translation: CASSLRSGVSTDTQYF.

The chain recombines TRBV25-1 with TRBJ2-3; 10 bases match TRBD2. Looked up from germline, CDR1 is MGHDK and CDR2 is SYGVNS. The CDR3 covers 14 residues. Trimming cost V 7 bases and J 3 bases; bases outside gene matches: 4. The CDR3 sequence is CASKGTSVTDTQYF. CDR3 DNA: TGTGCCAGCAAAGGGACTAGCGTTACAGATACGCAGTATTTT.

This clonotype has only one observation. The V call is TRBV27, the J call TRBJ2-7, with a tentative D call TRBD2 (5 bases). CDR1 and CDR2 from the germline V gene are MNHEY and SMNVEV (reference sequence). CDR3 length equals 16 residues. V shed 5 bases and J shed 2 bases, with 19 bases lying between them. The CDR3 nucleotides read TGTGCCAGCAGTCCAATACCCCGTGGAGCGGCCTACGAGCAGTACTTC. Its translation is CASSPIPRGAAYEQYF.

This chain links TRBV30 with TRBJ1-1; no reliable D call. The CDR3 runs to 14 residues. Germline assignment: CDR1 GTSNPN and CDR2 SVGIG (reference sequence). Trimming took off 2 bases at V and 0 bases at J, with 10 bases between the two ends. The CDR3 sequence is CAWSLSAVNTEAFF. The CDR3 coding sequence is TGTGCCTGGAGTCTATCCGCGGTGAACACTGAAGCTTTCTTT.

V and J are TRBV2 and TRBJ2-1; maybe TRBD2 (6 bases). The CDR3 contains 15 residues. Deletions cut 6 bases from V and 6 bases from J, with 18 bases between. Per the germline V gene, CDR1 is SNHLY and CDR2 is FYNNEI. CDR3 amino acids: CASSPGLATTNEQFF. The CDR3 bases are TGTGCCAGCAGCCCGGGACTGGCTACCACCAATGAGCAGTTCTTC.

The chain recombines TRBV29-1 with TRBJ2-2, with D maybe TRBD2 (6 bases). Trimming shortened V by 7 bases and J by 7 bases, and 13 bases separated the two germline ends. This CDR3 has 12 amino acids. Germline V gene lookup returns CDR1 SQVTM and CDR2 ANQGSEA. CDR3 loop: CSAVYGGGELFF. The CDR3 region has the DNA TGCAGCGCCGTGTACGGGGGCGGGGAGCTGTTTTTT.

The chain has TRBV11-2 and TRBJ2-3; D is uncertain. Germline CDR1 and CDR2: SGHAT and FQNNGV. The CDR3 totals 11 residues. V lost 4 bases, J lost 2 bases, and 1 base lay in between. CDR3 nucleotide sequence: TGTGCCAGCAGCTCCACAGATACGCAGTATTTT. Translating gives CASSSTDTQYF.

The J gene is TRBJ1-2, the V gene TRBV6-5; D may be TRBD1 (5 bases). CDR1 MNHEY and CDR2 SVGAGI come from the germline V gene. CDR3 length: 16 residues. V was trimmed by 0 bases and J by 4 bases, leaving 15 bases between them. The CDR3 reads CASSYSNSRGLYGYTF. The CDR3, as DNA: TGTGCCAGCAGTTACTCGAATTCACGGGGCCTCTATGGCTACACCTTC.

The rearrangement uses TRBV15 and TRBJ2-7; the D call may be TRBD1 or TRBD2 (5 bases each). The CDR3 spans 14 residues. V was shortened by 4 bases and J by 5 bases, with 15 bases between the two germline ends. Germline CDR1 is LNHNV and CDR2 is YYDKDF (reference sequence). The CDR3 sequence: CATSIGAARDEQYF. CDR3 nucleotide sequence: TGTGCCACCAGCATCGGGGCCGCCAGGGACGAGCAGTACTTC.

The table lists this clonotype with a count of one. The CDR3 DNA sequence: TGTGCCAGCAGCCGCGGGCCAGACAATGAGCAGTTCTTC. Its protein product is CASSRGPDNEQFF. This chain joins TRBV3-1 and TRBJ2-1; D perhaps matches TRBD2 (5 bases). The CDR3 runs to 13 residues. Looked up from germline, CDR1 is LGHDT and CDR2 is YNNKEL (reference sequence). V was shortened by 4 bases and J by 5 bases, with 9 bases between the two germline ends.

The chain is built from TRBV25-1 and TRBJ2-7, with D unresolved. Looked up from germline, CDR1 is MGHDK and CDR2 is SYGVNS. V was pared by 2 bases and J by 3 bases, with 8 bases between. This CDR3 spans 13 amino acids. For the CDR3, the DNA is TGTGCCAGCAGTGAACTCGGCAGCTACGAGCAGTACTTC. It translates to CASSELGSYEQYF.

The chain recombines TRBV4-1 with TRBJ1-2; a possible D gene is TRBD1 (6 bases). Germline V gives CDR1 MGHRA, CDR2 YSYEKL. The CDR3 extends over 17 amino acids. V was cut by 4 bases and J by 0 bases, with 18 bases left in between. CDR3 DNA sequence: TGCGCCAGCAGCCCGAACGCGGACAGACCAACTAACTATGGCTACACCTTC. Its protein product is CASSPNADRPTNYGYTF.

The CDR3 reads CASSQVTGGSYNEQFF. The CDR3 DNA is TGTGCCAGCAGCCAAGTTACGGGGGGCTCCTACAATGAGCAGTTCTTC. The chain links TRBV4-2 to TRBJ2-1; 7 bases match TRBD2. V was clipped by 1 base and J by 0 bases; unmatched bases: 3. The germline CDR1 and CDR2 sequences are LGHNA and YNFKEQ. There are 16 residues in the CDR3.

J is TRBJ1-2 and V is TRBV13; no reliable D call. Germline V gene sequence: CDR1 PRHDT, CDR2 FYEKMQ (reference sequence). CDR3 size: 15 residues. V was shortened by 3 bases and J by 8 bases, with 19 bases between the two germline ends. CDR3 nucleotide sequence: TGTGCCAGCAGCTTGGCAGGTGGTGGAGGCCAAGGCTACACCTTC. It encodes CASSLAGGGGQGYTF. Drawing the rest from reference TRBV13 and TRBJ1-2, the complete variable domain is AAGVIQSPRHLIKEKRETATLKCYPIPRHDTVYWYQQGPGQDPQFLISFYEKMQSDKGSIPDRFSAQQFSDYHSELNMSSLELGDSALYFCASSLAGGGGQGYTFGSGTRLTVV.

The rearrangement links TRBV30 to TRBJ1-1; no reliable D call. The V end lost 0 bases, the J end lost 3 bases, and 20 bases lay between the germline ends. This CDR3 is built from 17 residues. Germline CDR1 GTSNPN, CDR2 SVGIG (reference sequence). This CDR3 is CAWSVPPLGPEDTEAFF. As DNA, the CDR3 is TGTGCCTGGAGTGTACCCCCTCTAGGGCCGGAGGACACTGAAGCTTTCTTT. Variable domain in full (rest from reference TRBV30 and TRBJ1-1): SQTIHQWPATLVQPVGSPLSLECTVEGTSNPNLYWYRQAAGRGLQLLFYSVGIGQISSEVPQNLSASRPQDRQFILSSKKLLLSDSGFYLCAWSVPPLGPEDTEAFFGQGTRLTVV.

The chain carries TRBV5-1 and TRBJ2-1; TRBD2 aligns across 10 bases. With 4 bases clipped from V and 4 bases from J, the junction kept 2 bases outside the gene matches. Germline CDR1 and CDR2: SGHRS and YFSETQ. This CDR3 comprises 14 residues. CDR3 protein: CASSPGLAYNEQFF. For the CDR3, the DNA is TGCGCCAGCAGCCCGGGACTAGCGTACAATGAGCAGTTCTTC.

The chain is built from TRBV15 and TRBJ2-6; tentative D call: TRBD1 (5 bases). There are 19 residues in the CDR3. Germline V gene lookup returns CDR1 LNHNV and CDR2 YYDKDF (reference sequence). Trimming pared 1 base from V and 0 bases from J, leaving 16 bases between. CDR3 protein: CATSRVARGGYSGANVLTF. In nucleotides, the CDR3 is TGTGCCACCAGCAGAGTGGCTAGGGGCGGCTACTCTGGGGCCAACGTCCTGACTTTC.

In this sample, this clonotype turned up a few times. This chain joins TRBV29-1 and TRBJ1-4; TRBD1 is a possible D gene (6 bases). V was clipped by 7 bases and J by 10 bases, with 16 bases between them. Germline assignment: CDR1 SQVTM and CDR2 ANQGSEA. The CDR3 has 12 amino acids. The CDR3 DNA sequence: TGCAGCGCCGGGACATCCGGTGGAAAACTGTTTTTT. Its protein product is CSAGTSGGKLFF.

The rearrangement links TRBV29-1 to TRBJ1-1; a possible D gene is TRBD1 (5 bases). The CDR3 has 11 residues. Germline loops: CDR1 SQVTM, CDR2 ANQGSEA. Trimming pared 4 bases from V and 6 bases from J, leaving 9 bases between. The CDR3 DNA reads as TGCAGCGTTGGACAGTCTCCTGAAGCTTTCTTT. This sequence encodes CSVGQSPEAFF. The full variable domain, in which reference TRBV29-1 and TRBJ1-1 provide the parts outside the CDR3, is SAVISQKPSRDICQRGTSLTIQCQVDSQVTMMFWYRQQPGQSLTLIATANQGSEATYESGFVIDKFPISRPNLTFSTLTVSNMSPEDSSIYLCSVGQSPEAFFGQGTRLTVV.

This chain uses TRBV20-1 with TRBJ2-3; 7 nucleotides line up with TRBD1. This CDR3 comprises 15 residues. Germline values: CDR1 DFQATT, CDR2 SNEGSKA (reference sequence). V gave up 5 bases and J gave up 0 bases; unmatched junction bases: 8. For the CDR3, the DNA is TGCAGTGCTTCCCCCGGGACAGAGAGCACAGATACGCAGTATTTT. Its translation: CSASPGTESTDTQYF.

A single count supports this clonotype. The CDR3 DNA follows: TGCAGCGTGGAATCGACAGGGGTGGGAGATACGCAGTATTTT. This encodes CSVESTGVGDTQYF. The rearrangement joins TRBV29-1 to TRBJ2-3; 8 bases match TRBD1. V was clipped by 6 bases and J by 5 bases; unmatched bases: 10. CDR3 size: 14 residues. Per the germline V gene, CDR1 is SQVTM and CDR2 is ANQGSEA.

The V call is TRBV27, the J call TRBJ1-5; no clear D gene. CDR3 length equals 13 residues. Between the trimmed V and J ends, which lost 0 bases and 6 bases, there was a span of 6 bases. CDR1 MNHEY and CDR2 SMNVEV come from the germline V gene (reference sequence). Here the CDR3 reads CASSLSQIQPQHF. CDR3 in DNA: TGTGCCAGCAGTTTATCGCAGATTCAGCCCCAGCATTTT.

The chain links TRBV14 to TRBJ2-1; 8 bases agree with TRBD2. Germline values: CDR1 SGHDN, CDR2 FVKESK. The CDR3 contains 16 residues. V shed 2 bases and J 9 bases; nucleotides not matched to a gene: 12. CDR3 in DNA: TGTGCCAGCAGCCAAAATCTAGCGGGTCGACGGAGTGAGCAGTTCTTC. Protein product: CASSQNLAGRRSEQFF.

V and J are TRBV29-1 and TRBJ2-1, with D unresolved. Trimming removed 7 bases from V and 4 bases from J, with 20 bases in between. The CDR3 runs to 15 residues. The germline V gene encodes CDR1 SQVTM and CDR2 ANQGSEA. This chain's CDR3 is CSALDPPMEYNEQFF. CDR3 DNA sequence: TGCAGCGCCCTGGACCCCCCAATGGAGTACAATGAGCAGTTCTTC.

This clonotype was seen only once. The chain carries TRBV4-1 and TRBJ1-5; D is undetermined. Germline CDR1 reads MGHRA; CDR2 reads YSYEKL. The CDR3 extends over 13 amino acids. V was clipped by 4 bases and J by 0 bases, with 4 bases between them. CDR3 coding DNA: TGCGCCAGCAGCCGTTATAGCAATCAGCCCCAGCATTTT. Protein: CASSRYSNQPQHF.

The genes are TRBV6-5 and TRBJ1-5, with a possible D match to TRBD1 (6 bases). V lost 4 bases to trimming and J lost 5 bases, with 21 bases between them. This CDR3 spans 17 amino acids. Germline CDR1 and CDR2: MNHEY and SVGAGI. The CDR3 loop is CASSFYPRGIGDQPQHF. In DNA form, the CDR3 reads TGTGCCAGCAGTTTCTACCCCAGGGGTATTGGGGATCAGCCCCAGCATTTT.